This T cell receptor beta chain was sequenced in a study of T-cell reconstitution after alpha-beta-depleted transplantation in children. A TCRbeta library incorporating unique molecular identifiers was prepared. TCRdb reprocessed the PCR reads via MiXCR and lists one record per CDR3 protein. The top ten hold 2% to 3% of the sample, which has a few hundred thousand distinct CDR3 sequences, 10% seen once. The CDR3 spans 14 residues. The ends were cut back, 3 bases at V and 7 bases at J, with 16 bases in the middle. Per germline, CDR1 DFQATT and CDR2 SNEGSKA (reference sequence). The clonotype was recovered from a human donor who donated a stem cell graft to a child with acute lymphoblastic leukemia. V and J are TRBV20-1 and TRBJ2-1; D remains ambiguous. The material was PBMCs from the stem cell graft donor, obtained from the stem cell graft. The DNA of the CDR3 is TGCAGTGCTAGTCCGTATAGCTTCGGGAATGAGCAGTTCTTC. Protein: CSASPYSFGNEQFF.